The clone carrying this T cell receptor (beta chain) was observed once. Its cognate antigen is unknown. CDR3 length: 15 residues. Germline V gene sequence: CDR1 SGHTA, CDR2 FQGNSA. The ends lost 5 bases at V and 2 bases at J; junction bases unmatched: 6. Time point denoted: baseline, week 1 (first vaccination visit). Treatment defined: pre-vaccination baseline after standard-of-care therapy. This sample is part of a study of a mutant IDH1 vaccine in newly diagnosed glioma. Study overall: Treated patients had a mean age of around 40 years and a sex split that was roughly 60% male and around 38% female. Standard pretreatment was either radiotherapy, temozolomide, or, for most, radiochemotherapy with temozolomide.

The method was immunoSEQ multiplex PCR; TCRdb's version includes in-frame clones alone and lacks a portion of them. This table has around 88,000 clones, about four fifths appearing once. The study's findings and limits: Induction of immune responses by the vaccine occurred in just under 95% of patients.

Material: PBMCs, obtained from a glioma patient treated with radiotherapy, temozolomide or both. This TCR was recovered from a man between 35 and 55 years old with glioma. The rearrangement links TRBV7-2 to TRBJ2-5, with TRBD2 matching 9 bases. CDR3 loop: CASSGREGIQETQYF. CDR3 DNA sequence: TGTGCCAGCAGCGGGCGGGAGGGGATACAAGAGACCCAGTACTTC. Full variable domain (rest looked up from reference TRBV7-2 and TRBJ2-5): GAGVSQSPSNKVTEKGKDVELRCDPISGHTALYWYRQSLGQGLEFLIYFQGNSAPDKSGLPSDRFSAERTGGSVSTLTIQRTQQEDSAVYLCASSGREGIQETQYFGPGTRLLVL.